The T cell receptor (beta chain) described here comes from a study of blood T cell repertoires in COVID-19. Looking at the study overall: From T cells, B-cell-depleted T cells, or PBMCs came the material, which was cDNA or gDNA.

Clones were sequenced by immunoSEQ multiplex PCR, and TCRdb holds only the in-frame ones, with some missing. This table has roughly 440,000 clones, around 88% appearing once. V lost 3 bases, J lost 0 bases, and 16 bases lay in between. The CDR3 consists of 17 residues. Germline V lookup: CDR1 KGHSH, CDR2 LQKENI. This rearrangement joins TRBV18 to TRBJ2-3, with D perhaps matching TRBD1 (6 bases). The sequence derives from a woman aged 50 to 60 with COVID-19, enrolled during active disease. The specimen sequenced was peripheral blood. The CDR3 coding sequence is TGTGCCAGCTCACCCCCAAGAGGACAGCCCAGCACAGATACGCAGTATTTT. It yields the protein CASSPPRGQPSTDTQYF.